This entry lists 14 T cell receptor beta chains sequenced from one sample in a study of OX40 agonist ivuxolimab in advanced cancers. Profiled with immunoSEQ multiplex PCR; TCRdb holds only in-frame clones, not every one. The profile covers approximately 25,000 clones, with about 86% appearing a single time and approximately 28% taken by the ten largest. The sequencing here drew on CD4+ or CD8+ T cells sorted from blood, taken in a trial of the OX40 agonist ivuxolimab. All receptors derive from an adult with an advanced solid tumor such as melanoma, head and neck, liver or kidney cancer.

This clone was observed a handful of times. The chain carries TRBV28 and TRBJ2-7; 10 bases are shared with TRBD1. Germline V CDR1 and CDR2: MDHEN, SYDVKM. V lost 6 bases and J lost 3; bases outside the gene matches: 5. This CDR3 is built from 14 residues. This chain's CDR3 is CASSPTGGDYEQYF. The CDR3 DNA sequence: TGTGCCAGCAGCCCGACAGGGGGCGACTACGAGCAGTACTTC.

The gene calls are TRBV29-1 and TRBJ2-1; D gene ambiguous. Trimming took 5 bases from V and 8 from J, leaving 16 bases between them. The CDR3 is made up of 13 amino acids. Germline CDR1 is SQVTM and CDR2 is ANQGSEA. CDR3 DNA sequence: TGCAGCGTTTCATCGGCCCGCCGAGATGAGCAGTTCTTC. The encoded protein is CSVSSARRDEQFF.

The chain employs TRBV29-1 and TRBJ2-4; the D gene is possibly TRBD2 (5 bases). Germline V gene sequence: CDR1 SQVTM, CDR2 ANQGSEA. This CDR3 contains 16 residues. V gave up 1 base and J gave up 1 base, with 14 bases separating them. The CDR3 here is CSVEVWERDAKNIQYF. The CDR3 nucleotides are TGCAGCGTTGAAGTCTGGGAGAGGGATGCCAAAAACATTCAGTACTTC. Drawing the rest from reference TRBV29-1 and TRBJ2-4, the complete variable domain is SAVISQKPSRDICQRGTSLTIQCQVDSQVTMMFWYRQQPGQSLTLIATANQGSEATYESGFVIDKFPISRPNLTFSTLTVSNMSPEDSSIYLCSVEVWERDAKNIQYFGAGTRLSVL.

This sequence joins TRBV19 and TRBJ2-2; 8 bases fit TRBD2. The junction had 5 bases not matched to a gene; V was cut back by 3 bases and J by 5 bases. The CDR3 has 15 residues. Per the germline V gene, CDR1 is LNHDA and CDR2 is SQIVND (reference sequence). CDR3 protein: CASSIPSGSTGELFF. CDR3 in DNA: TGTGCCAGTAGTATCCCCAGCGGGAGTACCGGGGAGCTGTTTTTT. Based on the CDR3 plus reference TRBV19 and TRBJ2-2, the full variable domain is DGGITQSPKYLFRKEGQNVTLSCEQNLNHDAMYWYRQDPGQGLRLIYYSQIVNDFQKGDIAEGYSVSREKKESFPLTVTSAQKNPTAFYLCASSIPSGSTGELFFGEGSRLTVL.

The V gene is TRBV29-1, the J gene TRBJ2-1; 9 bases fit TRBD1. The CDR3 length is 14 residues. Looked up from germline, CDR1 is SQVTM and CDR2 is ANQGSEA. V gave up 7 bases and J gave up 3 bases; unmatched junction bases: 7. CDR3 DNA: TGCAGCGCCCACGGGACAGGGAGCTACAATGAGCAGTTCTTC. Its translation: CSAHGTGSYNEQFF.

The chain recombines TRBV13 with TRBJ1-6, with 7 bases aligning to TRBD1. The CDR3 sequence is 15 residues long. Looked up from germline, CDR1 is PRHDT and CDR2 is FYEKMQ (reference sequence). With 8 bases clipped from V and 7 bases from J, the junction kept 11 bases outside the gene matches. CDR3 nucleotides: TGTGCCAGCGGAAATCCGGGACAGTTGAATTCACCCCTCCACTTT. It encodes CASGNPGQLNSPLHF.

This clone occurred a few times. This chain links TRBV28 with TRBJ1-2, with 10 nucleotides matching TRBD1. The CDR3 has 16 residues. Germline trimming cut 7 bases from V and 3 bases from J; bases unmatched to any gene: 11. Germline CDR1 is MDHEN and CDR2 is SYDVKM. The CDR3 loop reads CASTGLLGQGDYGYTF. CDR3 bases: TGTGCCAGCACCGGACTGCTCGGACAGGGGGACTATGGCTACACCTTC.

This chain uses TRBV6-5 with TRBJ1-5; the D gene is possibly TRBD1 (5 bases). The V end was cut by 7 bases, the J end by 3 bases, with 13 bases between. Germline assignment: CDR1 MNHEY and CDR2 SVGAGI. The CDR3 runs to 14 residues. CDR3: CASTLKGYNQPQHF. The CDR3 nucleotides read TGTGCCAGCACCCTAAAGGGGTACAATCAGCCCCAGCATTTT.

The chain employs TRBV27 and TRBJ2-3; TRBD1 aligns across 12 bases. The CDR3 runs to 16 residues. Losses at the gene ends were 6 bases for V and 8 bases for J; bases not matched to a gene: 12. The germline V gene has CDR1 MNHEY and CDR2 SMNVEV (reference sequence). The CDR3 bases are TGTGCCAGCAGCTCACCGGGACAGGGGGCGGTTGTTACGCAGTATTTT. Encoded protein: CASSSPGQGAVVTQYF.

This clone was recorded only once. The chain links TRBV6-5 to TRBJ1-1; D is undetermined. Trimming pared 6 bases from V and 1 base from J, leaving 12 bases between. Germline CDR1 and CDR2: MNHEY and SVGAGI. The CDR3 loop spans 14 amino acids. The CDR3 coding sequence is TGTGCCAGCAGCTCCCTGACCGGGAACACTGAAGCTTTCTTT. Translating gives CASSSLTGNTEAFF.

The chain employs TRBV13 and TRBJ2-7; 7 positions agree with TRBD1. CDR3 length: 15 residues. CDR1 and CDR2 from the germline V gene are PRHDT and FYEKMQ (reference sequence). Germline trimming cut 5 bases from V and 2 bases from J; bases unmatched to any gene: 9. CDR3 residues: CASSLKWDRAYEQYF. Written as DNA, the CDR3 is TGTGCCAGCAGCCTAAAGTGGGACAGAGCCTACGAGCAGTACTTC.

This chain connects TRBV7-9 to TRBJ1-5, with 8 bases lining up with TRBD1. The V gene's germline CDR1 is SEHNR and CDR2 FQNEAQ (reference sequence). V lost 4 bases, J lost 1 base, and 3 bases stayed unmatched. This CDR3 spans 15 amino acids. The DNA for the CDR3 is TGTGCCAGCAGCTCGAACAGGGGGAGCAATCAGCCCCAGCATTTT. It specifies CASSSNRGSNQPQHF.

The V call is TRBV5-1, the J call TRBJ2-2, with 7 bases fitting TRBD2. J lost 5 bases, V lost 2 bases, and 6 bases had no gene match. Germline V gene sequence: CDR1 SGHRS, CDR2 YFSETQ. The CDR3 runs to 15 residues. For the CDR3, the DNA is TGCGCCAGCAGCTTCGGCGGGGGTCCGACCGGGGAGCTGTTTTTT. This encodes CASSFGGGPTGELFF.

The genes are TRBV27 and TRBJ2-1; TRBD2 matches at 8 bases. Trimming at V came to 3 bases and at J to 6 bases, leaving 10 bases not matched to a gene. Germline V gene sequence: CDR1 MNHEY, CDR2 SMNVEV (reference sequence). The CDR3 is 16 amino acids. The CDR3 protein is CASSFVGREVLNEQFF. The CDR3 nucleotides are TGTGCCAGCAGTTTTGTTGGGCGGGAGGTCCTCAATGAGCAGTTCTTC.